The entry that follows covers one T cell receptor beta chain sequence. What it binds is not known. Blood was drawn once per donor, and each sample measured 2 to 3 ml. The data were taken from a study of monozygotic twins with inflammatory bowel disease. General study results and limits: No separation of different T cell subtypes was possible. Using the inverse Simpson index, IBD patients had lower TCRbeta diversity than healthy co-twins.

The V gene's germline CDR1 is MNHEY and CDR2 SMNVEV (reference sequence). This CDR3 spans 19 amino acids. Template switching was used to attach UMIs, which incorporated a 6-nucleotide sample barcode. Following a re-call of the 5' RACE reads, TCRdb has one entry per CDR3 protein and lacks DNA. The table for this sample gives more than 300,000 distinct CDR3 sequences. Input material: blood. The receptor comes from a human donor with ulcerative colitis or Crohn's disease, or a healthy co-twin of an affected twin (not recorded which). This rearrangement joins TRBV27 to TRBJ2-3; TCRdb names TRBD2, which stays unverified in the absence of DNA. CDR3 protein: CASSLLTRPGSGVTDTQYF.